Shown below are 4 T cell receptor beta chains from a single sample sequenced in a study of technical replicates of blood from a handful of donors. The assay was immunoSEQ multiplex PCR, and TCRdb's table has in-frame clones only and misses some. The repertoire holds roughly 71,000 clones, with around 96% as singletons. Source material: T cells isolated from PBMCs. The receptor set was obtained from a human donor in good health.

For the CDR3, the DNA is TGTGCCAGCAGTTTGGGGCCGAGGATAGGGTCTGAAGCTTTCTTT. Translated, it gives CASSLGPRIGSEAFF. The rearrangement links TRBV27 to TRBJ1-1, with TRBD1 as a possible D gene (5 bases). CDR1 and CDR2 (germline): MNHEY, SMNVEV (reference sequence). V was shortened by 3 bases and J by 6 bases, with 17 bases between the two germline ends. The CDR3 sequence is 15 residues long.

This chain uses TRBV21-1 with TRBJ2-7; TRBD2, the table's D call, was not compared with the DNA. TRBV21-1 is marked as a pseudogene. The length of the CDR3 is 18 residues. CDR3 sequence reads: CASSKMEGTSGYKDEQYF. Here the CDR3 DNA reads TGTGCCAGCAGCAAAATGGAGGGGACTAGCGGATACAAAGACGAGCAGTACTTC.

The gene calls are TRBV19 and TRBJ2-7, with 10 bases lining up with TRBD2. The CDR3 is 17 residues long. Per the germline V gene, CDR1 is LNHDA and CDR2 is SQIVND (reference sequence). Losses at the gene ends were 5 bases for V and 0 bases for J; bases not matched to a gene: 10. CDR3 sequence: CASSVGWPSGSSYEQYF. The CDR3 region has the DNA TGTGCCAGTAGTGTCGGCTGGCCTAGCGGGAGCTCCTACGAGCAGTACTTC.

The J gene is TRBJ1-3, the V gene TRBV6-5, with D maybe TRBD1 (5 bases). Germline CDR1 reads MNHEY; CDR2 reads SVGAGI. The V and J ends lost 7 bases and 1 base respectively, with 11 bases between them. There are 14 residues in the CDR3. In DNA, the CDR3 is TGTGCCAGCACCAACGGGGGTTCTGGAAACACCATATATTTT. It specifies CASTNGGSGNTIYF.